Below, one T cell receptor beta chain is given with its context. Its antigen remains unidentified. A junction boundary mismatches the germline segment, possibly from a read error. On the day of bone marrow donation, the related graft donor provided peripheral blood. Clones were read by immunoSEQ multiplex PCR, and TCRdb kept only the in-frame ones, dropping some. This repertoire lists under 45,000 clones without singletons; about 4.2% sits in the top ten. The CDR3 consists of 13 residues. CDR1 and CDR2 (germline): ENHRY, SYGVKD. The sample is drawn from a study of T cells after posttransplantation cyclophosphamide. Study-wide results and caveats: After PTCy, TRB diversity resembled that of CNI/methotrexate controls. Later post-transplant blood repertoires were often dominated by donor CD8+ memory clones. Tissue-infiltrating T cells from skin or gut overlapped little with blood T cells.

The V and J genes are TRBV10-3 and TRBJ1-1, with TRBD1 as a possible D gene (6 bases). The specimen sequenced was PBMCs. This receptor was taken from a woman between 45 and 60 years old in good health and a related stem cell transplant donor. The CDR3 DNA sequence: TGTGCCAGCAGTCAACAGGGAAGTACTGAAGCTTTCTTT. Amino acid sequence: CASSQQGSTEAFF.